The next 17 T cell receptor beta chains were all read from a single sample in a study of T cell repertoires in cytomegalovirus infection. One entry per CDR3 protein results from TCRdb running MiXCR on the reads. The sample contains approximately 990,000 distinct CDR3 sequences, roughly 30% of which appear only once. Their recognized antigens are unknown. Sample: cultured CD8+ T cells from PBMCs, taken from culture after CMV antigen stimulation. Receptors originate from a human donor in good health (CMV status not recorded). Some clones in this sample may be carry-over from other donors' samples.

The genes are TRBV6-2 or TRBV6-3 and TRBJ2-7, with TRBD1 matching over 7 bases. CDR3 length: 13 amino acids. Germline V gives CDR1 MNHEY, CDR2 SVGEGT. The V gene end was trimmed by 8 bases and the J gene end by 7 bases; junction bases not matched to a gene: 11. The CDR3, as DNA: TGTGCCAGCGAGGGACAGAAGGTGGAGGAGCAGTACTTC. Encoded protein: CASEGQKVEEQYF.

The rearrangement joins TRBV6-5 to TRBJ2-3, with TRBD1 identical over 7 bases. Germline lookup yields CDR1 MNHEY and CDR2 SVGAGI. V gave up 6 bases and J gave up 3 bases; unmatched junction bases: 12. This CDR3 has 16 residues. The chain's CDR3 is CASSWDSSFRTDTQYF. CDR3 DNA: TGTGCCAGCAGCTGGGACAGCTCTTTTAGGACAGATACGCAGTATTTT.

Remarks on this clonotype: A clone one base away is much larger, so this may be a read error. The gene calls are TRBV7-8 and TRBJ2-2; 10 bases match TRBD1. CDR3 length: 18 amino acids. V lost 5 bases and J lost 0; bases outside the gene matches: 9. Germline V lookup: CDR1 SGHVS, CDR2 FQNEAQ. The CDR3 is CASSRDRGWSTNTGELFF. The DNA for the CDR3 is TGTGCCAGCAGCCGGGACAGGGGATGGTCGACGAACACCGGGGAGCTGTTTTTT.

This chain uses TRBV15 with TRBJ1-5, with D uncertain. CDR3 length: 13 amino acids. V lost 4 bases and J 2 bases, leaving 6 bases between the germline ends. CDR1 and CDR2 from the germline V gene are LNHNV and YYDKDF (reference sequence). As DNA, the CDR3 is TGTGCCACCAGCATCTCAGGCAATCAGCCCCAGCATTTT. This sequence encodes CATSISGNQPQHF.

The V call is TRBV2, the J call TRBJ2-1; possibly TRBD1 for D (5 bases). Germline V CDR1 and CDR2: SNHLY, FYNNEI. The CDR3 is made up of 13 amino acids. V was shortened by 8 bases and J by 5 bases, with 13 bases between the two germline ends. The CDR3 spells CASGEAGNNEQFF. The CDR3 DNA is TGTGCCAGCGGGGAAGCAGGGAACAATGAGCAGTTCTTC. Full variable domain (rest looked up from reference TRBV2 and TRBJ2-1): EPEVTQTPSHQVTQMGQEVILRCVPISNHLYFYWYRQILGQKVEFLVSFYNNEISEKSEIFDDQFSVERPDGSNFTLKIRSTKLEDSAMYFCASGEAGNNEQFFGPGTRLTVL.

This clonotype was seen only a few times. As DNA, the CDR3 is TGTGCCATCAGTGAGGAAAGAGGGATGGAGACCCAGTACTTC. Amino acid sequence: CAISEERGMETQYF. The chain joins TRBV10-3 to TRBJ2-5; maybe TRBD2 (5 bases). The CDR3 sequence is 14 residues long. Trimming pared 2 bases from V and 5 bases from J, leaving 12 bases between. Germline-derived CDR1 and CDR2 are ENHRY and SYGVKD.

The chain recombines TRBV6-5 with TRBJ1-2; the match to TRBD1 covers 10 bases. Germline-derived CDR1 and CDR2 are MNHEY and SVGAGI. This CDR3 contains 14 residues. V was clipped by 4 bases and J by 9 bases; unmatched bases: 8. CDR3 residues: CASSWGQGQECYTF. The CDR3 DNA reads TGTGCCAGCAGTTGGGGACAGGGGCAGGAATGCTACACCTTC.

This chain links TRBV19 with TRBJ2-1, with unresolved D. This CDR3 is 13 amino acids long. Trimming took 4 bases from V and 2 from J, leaving 6 bases between them. Germline CDR1 LNHDA, CDR2 SQIVND (reference sequence). CDR3 residues: CASSKGPYNEQFF. Here the CDR3 DNA reads TGTGCCAGTAGTAAAGGACCCTACAATGAGCAGTTCTTC.

Turning to this clonotype: One end of the junction does not line up with germline, which may come from a read error. The V gene is TRBV7-9, the J gene TRBJ2-7; no clear D gene. Germline CDR1 and CDR2: SEHNR and FQNEAQ (reference sequence). This CDR3 has 12 residues. Here the CDR3 reads CVSSPGRYEQYF. The DNA for the CDR3 is TGTGTCAGCAGCCCAGGTCGATACGAGCAGTACTTC.

The table lists this clonotype with a few counts. This chain uses TRBV7-6 with TRBJ2-7; 9 nucleotides match TRBD1. V trimming: 3 bases; J trimming: 4 bases; junction bases outside the gene matches: 7. The CDR3 extends over 15 amino acids. From germline, CDR1 is SGHVS and CDR2 FNYEAQ. This CDR3 is CASSLGTGPLYEQYF. The CDR3, as DNA: TGTGCCAGCAGCTTGGGGACAGGGCCGCTTTACGAGCAGTACTTC.

To note about this clonotype: This may come from a read error, since a much larger clone is one base off. The chain recombines TRBV7-6 with TRBJ2-2; the match to TRBD1 covers 7 bases. The CDR3 runs to 15 residues. CDR1 and CDR2 (germline): SGHVS, FNYEAQ. The CDR3 reads CTSSQGDLNTGELFF. The CDR3 region has the DNA TGTACCAGCAGCCAGGGGGACCTGAACACCGGGGAGCTGTTTTTT. The variable domain in full, with the rest retrieved from reference TRBV7-6 and TRBJ2-2, is GAGVSQSPRYKVTKRGQDVALRCDPISGHVSLYWYRQALGQGPEFLTYFNYEAQQDKSGLPNDRFSAERPEGSISTLTIQRTEQRDSAMYRCTSSQGDLNTGELFFGEGSRLTVL.

This clonotype was observed a handful of times. V and J are TRBV6-5 and TRBJ2-1; 10 bases align to TRBD2. The ends lost 0 bases at V and 2 bases at J; junction bases unmatched: 7. This CDR3 has 18 residues. In germline, CDR1 is MNHEY, CDR2 SVGAGI. The CDR3 sequence: CASSYSTSSGGPYNEQFF. The CDR3 bases are TGTGCCAGCAGTTACTCCACCTCTAGCGGGGGTCCCTACAATGAGCAGTTCTTC.

V and J are TRBV19 and TRBJ2-1; the match to TRBD2 covers 8 bases. With V trimmed by 4 bases and J by 5 bases, 28 bases remained unmatched. Germline values: CDR1 LNHDA, CDR2 SQIVND (reference sequence). The CDR3 is 22 residues long. The CDR3: CASSKEWREGLVVGIPDNEQFF. CDR3 nucleotide sequence: TGTGCCAGTAGTAAAGAGTGGAGAGAGGGACTAGTCGTCGGCATCCCAGACAATGAGCAGTTCTTC.

This clonotype came up a few times. In nucleotides, the CDR3 is TGTGCCACAGGGGCCCGGGGGGGGTTCACAGATACGCAGTATTTT. Translated, it gives CATGARGGFTDTQYF. The chain is built from TRBV24-1 and TRBJ2-3; 8 bases fit TRBD2. Germline CDR1 is KGHDR and CDR2 is SFDVKD. After removal of 10 bases from V and 2 bases from J, the junction contained 10 bases not matched to a gene. The CDR3 totals 15 residues.

This clonotype was observed a handful of times. The V and J genes are TRBV15 and TRBJ1-6; D is ambiguous. Trimming shortened V by 1 base and J by 5 bases, and 12 bases separated the two germline ends. The CDR3 has 16 residues. Germline V gene lookup returns CDR1 LNHNV and CDR2 YYDKDF (reference sequence). CDR3 amino acids: CATSRVPKENNSPLHF. The CDR3 region has the DNA TGTGCCACCAGCAGAGTACCGAAGGAAAATAATTCACCCCTCCACTTT.

The rearrangement joins TRBV5-6 to TRBJ2-5; D might be TRBD2 (5 bases). Germline assignment: CDR1 SGHDT and CDR2 YYEEEE. The CDR3 covers 16 residues. Between the trimmed V and J ends, which lost 1 base and 3 bases, there was a span of 16 bases. CDR3 nucleotide sequence: TGTGCCAGCAGCTTGAGGGCCGGACGAGGGAAAGAGACCCAGTACTTC. It encodes CASSLRAGRGKETQYF.

The DNA of the CDR3 is TGTGCCAGCAGCTTGGATCAGGGAACCTCCTACGAGCAGTACTTC. Translating it yields CASSLDQGTSYEQYF. The chain is built from TRBV5-8 and TRBJ2-7, with D possibly matching TRBD1 (5 bases). Germline-derived CDR1 and CDR2 are SGHTS and YDEGEE. The CDR3 runs 15 residues. Trimming pared 0 bases from V and 0 bases from J, leaving 10 bases between.